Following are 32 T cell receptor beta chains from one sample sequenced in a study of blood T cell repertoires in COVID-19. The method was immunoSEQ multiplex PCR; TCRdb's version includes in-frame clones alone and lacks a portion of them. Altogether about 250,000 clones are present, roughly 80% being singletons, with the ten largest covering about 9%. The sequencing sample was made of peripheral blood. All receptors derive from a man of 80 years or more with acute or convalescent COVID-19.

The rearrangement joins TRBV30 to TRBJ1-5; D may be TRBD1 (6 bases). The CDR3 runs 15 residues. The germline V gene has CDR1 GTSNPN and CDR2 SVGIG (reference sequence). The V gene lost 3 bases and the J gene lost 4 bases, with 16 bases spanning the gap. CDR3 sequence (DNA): TGTGCCTGGAGCGCAAACAGGGTGCCGAATCAGCCCCAGCATTTT. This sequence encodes CAWSANRVPNQPQHF.

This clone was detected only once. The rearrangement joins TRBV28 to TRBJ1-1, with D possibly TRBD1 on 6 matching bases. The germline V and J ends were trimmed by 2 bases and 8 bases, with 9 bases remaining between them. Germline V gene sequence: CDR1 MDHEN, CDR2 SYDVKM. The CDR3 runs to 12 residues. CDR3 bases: TGTGCCAGCAGTTTACTGGGGACAGAAGCTTTCTTT. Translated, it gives CASSLLGTEAFF.

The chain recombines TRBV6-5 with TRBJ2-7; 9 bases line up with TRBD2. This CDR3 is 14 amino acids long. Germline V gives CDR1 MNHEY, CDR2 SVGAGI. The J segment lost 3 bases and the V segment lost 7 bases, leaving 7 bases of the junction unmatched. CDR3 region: CASTALAGIYEQYF. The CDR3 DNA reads TGTGCCAGCACAGCCCTAGCGGGGATCTACGAGCAGTACTTC.

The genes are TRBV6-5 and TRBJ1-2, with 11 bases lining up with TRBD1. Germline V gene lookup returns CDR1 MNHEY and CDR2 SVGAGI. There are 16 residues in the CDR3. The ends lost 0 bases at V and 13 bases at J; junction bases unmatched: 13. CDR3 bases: TGTGCCAGCAGTTACTCCTATACTGCCGGGACAGGGGGGAGCACCTTC. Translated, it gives CASSYSYTAGTGGSTF.

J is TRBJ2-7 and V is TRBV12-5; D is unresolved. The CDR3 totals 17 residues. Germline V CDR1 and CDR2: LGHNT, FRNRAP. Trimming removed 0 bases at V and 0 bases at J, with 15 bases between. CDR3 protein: CASGLVLAGMSSYEQYF. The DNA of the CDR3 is TGTGCTAGTGGTTTGGTATTGGCAGGTATGAGCTCCTACGAGCAGTACTTC.

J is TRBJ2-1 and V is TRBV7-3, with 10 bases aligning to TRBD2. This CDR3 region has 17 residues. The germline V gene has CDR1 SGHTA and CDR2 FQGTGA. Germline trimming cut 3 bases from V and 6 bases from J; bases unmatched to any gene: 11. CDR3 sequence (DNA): TGTGCCAGCAGCTTGAGGGAAGCGGCTAGCGGGAGCAATGAGCAGTTCTTC. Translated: CASSLREAASGSNEQFF.

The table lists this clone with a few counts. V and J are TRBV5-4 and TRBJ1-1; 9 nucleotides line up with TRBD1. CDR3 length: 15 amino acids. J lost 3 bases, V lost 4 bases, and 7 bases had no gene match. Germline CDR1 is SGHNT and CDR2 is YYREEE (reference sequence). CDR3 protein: CASSRTGGHDTEAFF. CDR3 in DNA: TGTGCCAGCAGCAGAACAGGGGGCCATGACACTGAAGCTTTCTTT.

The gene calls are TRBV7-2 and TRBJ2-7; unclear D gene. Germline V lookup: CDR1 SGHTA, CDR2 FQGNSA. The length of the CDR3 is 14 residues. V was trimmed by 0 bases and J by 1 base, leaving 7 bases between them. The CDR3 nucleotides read TGTGCCAGCAGCTTAGCGCGTGTATCCTACGAGCAGTACTTC. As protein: CASSLARVSYEQYF.

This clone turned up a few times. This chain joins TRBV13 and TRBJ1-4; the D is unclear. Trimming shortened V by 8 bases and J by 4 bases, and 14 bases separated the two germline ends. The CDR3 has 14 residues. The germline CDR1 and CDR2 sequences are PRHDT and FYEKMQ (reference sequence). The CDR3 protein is CASAFSSINEKLFF. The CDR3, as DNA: TGTGCCAGCGCTTTCTCTAGTATTAATGAAAAACTGTTTTTT.

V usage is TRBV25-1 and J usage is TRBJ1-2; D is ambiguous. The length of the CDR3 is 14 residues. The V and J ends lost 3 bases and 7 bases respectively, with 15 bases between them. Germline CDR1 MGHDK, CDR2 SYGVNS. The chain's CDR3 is CASSDGGISGGYTF. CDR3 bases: TGTGCCAGCAGTGATGGAGGGATTTCTGGTGGCTACACCTTC.

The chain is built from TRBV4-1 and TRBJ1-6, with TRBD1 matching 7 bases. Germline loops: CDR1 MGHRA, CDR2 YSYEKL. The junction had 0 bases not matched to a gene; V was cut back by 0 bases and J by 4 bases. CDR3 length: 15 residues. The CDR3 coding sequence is TGCGCCAGCAGCCAAGAGGACAGGTATAATTCACCCCTCCACTTT. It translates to CASSQEDRYNSPLHF.

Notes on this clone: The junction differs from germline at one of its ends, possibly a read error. CDR3 amino acids: CASSVAGTSNNEQFF. Here the CDR3 DNA reads TGTGCCAGCAGCGTAGCCGGGACAAGCAACAATGAGCAGTTCTTC. This chain joins TRBV7-9 and TRBJ2-1; tentative D call: TRBD1 (6 bases). The CDR3 length is 15 residues. Germline lookup yields CDR1 SEHNR and CDR2 FQNEAQ (reference sequence).

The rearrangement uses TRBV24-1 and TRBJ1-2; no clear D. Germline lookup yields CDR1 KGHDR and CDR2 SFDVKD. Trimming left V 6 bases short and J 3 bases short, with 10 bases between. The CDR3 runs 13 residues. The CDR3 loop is CATSSFTDYGYTF. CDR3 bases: TGTGCCACCAGTTCTTTTACAGACTATGGCTACACCTTC.

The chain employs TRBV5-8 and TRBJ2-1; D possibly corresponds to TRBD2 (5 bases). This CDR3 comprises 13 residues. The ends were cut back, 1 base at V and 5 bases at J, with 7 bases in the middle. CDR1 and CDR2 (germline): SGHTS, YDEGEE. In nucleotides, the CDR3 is TGTGCCAGCAGCTTGCGAGGGAACAATGAGCAGTTCTTC. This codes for CASSLRGNNEQFF.

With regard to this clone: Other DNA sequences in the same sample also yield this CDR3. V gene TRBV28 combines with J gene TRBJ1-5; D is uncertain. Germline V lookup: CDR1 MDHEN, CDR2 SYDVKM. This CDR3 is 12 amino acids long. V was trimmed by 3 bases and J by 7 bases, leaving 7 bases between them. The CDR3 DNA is TGTGCCAGCAGTTTCGGTTCGCAGCCCCAGCATTTT. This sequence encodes CASSFGSQPQHF. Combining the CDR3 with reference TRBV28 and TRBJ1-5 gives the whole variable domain DVKVTQSSRYLVKRTGEKVFLECVQDMDHENMFWYRQDPGLGLRLIYFSYDVKMKEKGDIPEGYSVSREKKERFSLILESASTNQTSMYLCASSFGSQPQHFGDGTRLSIL.

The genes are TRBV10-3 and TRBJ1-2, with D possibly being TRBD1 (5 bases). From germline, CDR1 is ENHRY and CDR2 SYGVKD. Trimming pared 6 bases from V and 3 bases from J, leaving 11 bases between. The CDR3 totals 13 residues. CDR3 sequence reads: CAISSQGDYGYTF. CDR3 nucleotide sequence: TGTGCCATCAGCAGCCAAGGGGACTATGGCTACACCTTC.

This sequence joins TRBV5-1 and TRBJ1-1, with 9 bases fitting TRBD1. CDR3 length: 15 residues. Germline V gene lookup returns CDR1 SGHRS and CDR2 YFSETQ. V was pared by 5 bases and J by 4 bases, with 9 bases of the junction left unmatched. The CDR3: CASSSHRGLGTEAFF. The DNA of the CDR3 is TGCGCCAGCAGTAGTCACAGGGGGCTGGGCACTGAAGCTTTCTTT.

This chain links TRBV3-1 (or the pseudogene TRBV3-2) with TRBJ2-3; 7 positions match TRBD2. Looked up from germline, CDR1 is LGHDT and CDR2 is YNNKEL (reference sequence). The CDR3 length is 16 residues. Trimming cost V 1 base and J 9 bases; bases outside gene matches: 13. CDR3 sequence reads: CASSQGWTRSGETQYF. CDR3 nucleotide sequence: TGTGCCAGCAGCCAAGGGTGGACTAGGAGCGGGGAAACGCAGTATTTT.

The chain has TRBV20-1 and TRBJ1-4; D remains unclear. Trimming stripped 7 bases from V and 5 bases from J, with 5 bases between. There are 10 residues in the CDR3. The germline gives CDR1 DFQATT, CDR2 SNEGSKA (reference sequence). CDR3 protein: CSGGNEKLFF. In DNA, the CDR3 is TGCAGTGGAGGAAATGAAAAACTGTTTTTT.

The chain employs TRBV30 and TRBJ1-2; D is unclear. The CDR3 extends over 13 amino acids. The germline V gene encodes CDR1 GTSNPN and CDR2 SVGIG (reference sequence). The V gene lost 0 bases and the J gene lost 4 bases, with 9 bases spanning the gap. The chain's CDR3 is CAWSVVRSYGYTF. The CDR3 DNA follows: TGTGCCTGGAGTGTAGTCCGGAGCTATGGCTACACCTTC. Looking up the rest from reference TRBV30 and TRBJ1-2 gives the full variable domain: SQTIHQWPATLVQPVGSPLSLECTVEGTSNPNLYWYRQAAGRGLQLLFYSVGIGQISSEVPQNLSASRPQDRQFILSSKKLLLSDSGFYLCAWSVVRSYGYTFGSGTRLTVV.

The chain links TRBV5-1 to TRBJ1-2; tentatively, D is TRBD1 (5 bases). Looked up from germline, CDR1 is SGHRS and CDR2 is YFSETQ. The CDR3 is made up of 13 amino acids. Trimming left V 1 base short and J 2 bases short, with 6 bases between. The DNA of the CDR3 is TGCGCCAGCAGCTTGCCAGGGAACTATGGCTACACCTTC. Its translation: CASSLPGNYGYTF.

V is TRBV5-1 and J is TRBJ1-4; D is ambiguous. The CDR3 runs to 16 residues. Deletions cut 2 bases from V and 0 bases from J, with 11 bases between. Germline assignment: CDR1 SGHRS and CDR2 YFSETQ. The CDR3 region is CASSLSRASTNEKLFF. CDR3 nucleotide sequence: TGCGCCAGCAGCTTATCGCGGGCATCAACTAATGAAAAACTGTTTTTT.

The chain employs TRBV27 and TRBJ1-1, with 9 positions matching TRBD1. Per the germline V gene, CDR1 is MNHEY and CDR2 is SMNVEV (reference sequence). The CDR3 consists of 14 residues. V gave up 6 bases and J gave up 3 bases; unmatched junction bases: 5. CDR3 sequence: CASSPDRGYTEAFF. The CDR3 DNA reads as TGTGCCAGCAGCCCCGACAGGGGGTACACTGAAGCTTTCTTT.

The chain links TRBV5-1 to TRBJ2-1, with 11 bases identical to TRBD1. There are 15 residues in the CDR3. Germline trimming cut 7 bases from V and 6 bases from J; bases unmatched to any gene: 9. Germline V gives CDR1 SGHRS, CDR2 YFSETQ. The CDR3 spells CASRAGQGAFNEQFF. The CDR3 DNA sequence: TGCGCCAGCCGGGCCGGACAGGGGGCTTTCAATGAGCAGTTCTTC.

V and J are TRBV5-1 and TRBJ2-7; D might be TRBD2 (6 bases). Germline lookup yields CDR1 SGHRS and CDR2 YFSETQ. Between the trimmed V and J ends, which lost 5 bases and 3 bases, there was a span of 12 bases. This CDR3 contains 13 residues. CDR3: CASRALADYEQYF. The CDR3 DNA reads TGCGCCAGCAGGGCACTAGCCGACTACGAGCAGTACTTC.

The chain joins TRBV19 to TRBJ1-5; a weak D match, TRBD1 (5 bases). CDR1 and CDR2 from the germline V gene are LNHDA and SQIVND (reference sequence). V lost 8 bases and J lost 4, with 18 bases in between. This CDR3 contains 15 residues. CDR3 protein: CASRYPGVKNQPQHF. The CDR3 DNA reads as TGTGCCAGTCGTTACCCGGGGGTTAAGAATCAGCCCCAGCATTTT. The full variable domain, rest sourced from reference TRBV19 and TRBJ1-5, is DGGITQSPKYLFRKEGQNVTLSCEQNLNHDAMYWYRQDPGQGLRLIYYSQIVNDFQKGDIAEGYSVSREKKESFPLTVTSAQKNPTAFYLCASRYPGVKNQPQHFGDGTRLSIL.

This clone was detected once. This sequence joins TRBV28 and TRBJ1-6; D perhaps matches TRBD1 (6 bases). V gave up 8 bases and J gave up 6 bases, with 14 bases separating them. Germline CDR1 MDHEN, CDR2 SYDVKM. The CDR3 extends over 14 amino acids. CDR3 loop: CASGRGGFNSPLHF. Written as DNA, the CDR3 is TGTGCCAGCGGTAGGGGGGGGTTTAATTCACCCCTCCACTTT.

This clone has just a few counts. The CDR3 region is CASSPGAGVLYEQYF. The CDR3 DNA reads as TGTGCCAGCTCACCAGGGGCGGGGGTGTTGTACGAGCAGTACTTC. This chain joins TRBV18 and TRBJ2-7; 7 bases are a match to TRBD2. Germline V CDR1 and CDR2: KGHSH, LQKENI. Germline trimming cut 2 bases from V and 4 bases from J; bases unmatched to any gene: 8. This CDR3 has 15 amino acids. Based on the CDR3 plus reference TRBV18 and TRBJ2-7, the full variable domain is NAGVMQNPRHLVRRRGQEARLRCSPMKGHSHVYWYRQLPEEGLKFMVYLQKENIIDESGMPKERFSAEFPKEGPSILRIQQVVRGDSAAYFCASSPGAGVLYEQYFGPGTRLTVT.

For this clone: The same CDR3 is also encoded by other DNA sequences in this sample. Here the CDR3 reads CASSLGGTVDEKLFF. The CDR3 DNA reads as TGCGCCAGCAGCTTGGGGGGGACAGTAGATGAAAAACTGTTTTTT. This chain uses TRBV5-1 with TRBJ1-4, with TRBD1 matching over 7 bases. J lost 6 bases, V lost 0 bases, and 5 bases had no gene match. The CDR3 totals 15 residues. Germline V gene sequence: CDR1 SGHRS, CDR2 YFSETQ.

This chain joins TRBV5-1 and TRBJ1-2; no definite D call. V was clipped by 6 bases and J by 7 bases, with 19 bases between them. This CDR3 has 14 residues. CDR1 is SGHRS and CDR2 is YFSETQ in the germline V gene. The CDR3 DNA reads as TGCGCCAGCAATGCCGGGGAGTCTTGGAGTGGCTACACCTTC. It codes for CASNAGESWSGYTF.

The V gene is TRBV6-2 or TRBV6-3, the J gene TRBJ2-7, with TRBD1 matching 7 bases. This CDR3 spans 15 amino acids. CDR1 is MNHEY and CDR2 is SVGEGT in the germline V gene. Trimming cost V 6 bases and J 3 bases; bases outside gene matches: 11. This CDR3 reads CASSPRTGGHYEQYF. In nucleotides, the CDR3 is TGTGCCAGCAGCCCTCGGACAGGTGGGCACTACGAGCAGTACTTC.

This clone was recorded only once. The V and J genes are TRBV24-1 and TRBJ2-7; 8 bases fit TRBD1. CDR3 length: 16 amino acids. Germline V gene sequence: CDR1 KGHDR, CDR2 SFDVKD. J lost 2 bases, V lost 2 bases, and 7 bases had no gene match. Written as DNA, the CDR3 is TGTGCCACCAGTGATTCCCGGGACAGGCGTCCCTACGAGCAGTACTTC. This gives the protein CATSDSRDRRPYEQYF.